This T cell receptor (beta chain) was documented in a study of T cell changes during pregnancy in multiple sclerosis (dated by TCRdb to between 2019 and 2020). Concerning the study at large: Changes in the T cell repertoire over the course of pregnancy were examined in this study in women with multiple sclerosis.

Regarding this clone: Its antigen specificity is not known. Base qualities were left out, and no much larger clone turns up one base away.

Library generation was performed with the immunoSEQ multiplex PCR assay. In its TCRdb copy, this immuneACCESS table keeps in-frame sequences only and misses some clones. Where compared with another copy, unresolved V genes explain less than half of these, and the others have no known cause. The sample has roughly 89,000 clones on record, around 92% of them singletons. Roughly 2.2% of the sample is held by the ten biggest clonotypes. This receptor was obtained from a female donor with multiple sclerosis, enrolled in a pregnancy study. The sample consisted of peripheral blood, taken in the third trimester of pregnancy.

The DNA sequence reads TGTGCCAGCAGCCAAGGCGTGGCCGACAGGGACAGGGGCTGGAATTTAGAAAACATTCAGTACTTC. This encodes CASSQGVADRDRGWNLENIQYF. The sequence links TRBV14 to TRBJ2-4, with 10 bases matching TRBD1. The CDR3, cysteine through phenylalanine, is 22 amino acids long. Only the CDR3 DNA is retained, 66 bases long and in frame from the first base. Reading the germline V gene gives CDR1 SGHDN and CDR2 FVKESK. V trim: 1 base; J trim: 5 bases; unmatched bases: 23.